This T cell receptor (beta chain) came from a study of cytomegalovirus exposure and HLA in healthy donors. Study-level results: It was confirmed in vitro that a few of the CMV-associated chains were specific for CMV antigens.

PCR employed 60 Vbeta and 13 Jbeta primers. Assay: immunoSEQ multiplex PCR; the TCRdb copy retains only in-frame clones and omits some. Among about 130,000 clones, approximately 80% were seen once, and the ten largest hold 11%. CDR3 length equals 15 residues. V was cut by 8 bases and J by 4 bases, with 20 bases left in between. Per germline, CDR1 MGHDK and CDR2 SYGVNS. This clone was detected once. The antigen is not known. The source of this sequence is a man aged 30-40 years in good health and CMV-seropositive. The J gene is TRBJ1-2, the V gene TRBV25-1; D remains ambiguous. Material: PBMCs. The CDR3 is CASYGSLTLFYGYTF. CDR3 bases: TGTGCCAGCTACGGGTCTCTAACCCTCTTCTATGGCTACACCTTC.